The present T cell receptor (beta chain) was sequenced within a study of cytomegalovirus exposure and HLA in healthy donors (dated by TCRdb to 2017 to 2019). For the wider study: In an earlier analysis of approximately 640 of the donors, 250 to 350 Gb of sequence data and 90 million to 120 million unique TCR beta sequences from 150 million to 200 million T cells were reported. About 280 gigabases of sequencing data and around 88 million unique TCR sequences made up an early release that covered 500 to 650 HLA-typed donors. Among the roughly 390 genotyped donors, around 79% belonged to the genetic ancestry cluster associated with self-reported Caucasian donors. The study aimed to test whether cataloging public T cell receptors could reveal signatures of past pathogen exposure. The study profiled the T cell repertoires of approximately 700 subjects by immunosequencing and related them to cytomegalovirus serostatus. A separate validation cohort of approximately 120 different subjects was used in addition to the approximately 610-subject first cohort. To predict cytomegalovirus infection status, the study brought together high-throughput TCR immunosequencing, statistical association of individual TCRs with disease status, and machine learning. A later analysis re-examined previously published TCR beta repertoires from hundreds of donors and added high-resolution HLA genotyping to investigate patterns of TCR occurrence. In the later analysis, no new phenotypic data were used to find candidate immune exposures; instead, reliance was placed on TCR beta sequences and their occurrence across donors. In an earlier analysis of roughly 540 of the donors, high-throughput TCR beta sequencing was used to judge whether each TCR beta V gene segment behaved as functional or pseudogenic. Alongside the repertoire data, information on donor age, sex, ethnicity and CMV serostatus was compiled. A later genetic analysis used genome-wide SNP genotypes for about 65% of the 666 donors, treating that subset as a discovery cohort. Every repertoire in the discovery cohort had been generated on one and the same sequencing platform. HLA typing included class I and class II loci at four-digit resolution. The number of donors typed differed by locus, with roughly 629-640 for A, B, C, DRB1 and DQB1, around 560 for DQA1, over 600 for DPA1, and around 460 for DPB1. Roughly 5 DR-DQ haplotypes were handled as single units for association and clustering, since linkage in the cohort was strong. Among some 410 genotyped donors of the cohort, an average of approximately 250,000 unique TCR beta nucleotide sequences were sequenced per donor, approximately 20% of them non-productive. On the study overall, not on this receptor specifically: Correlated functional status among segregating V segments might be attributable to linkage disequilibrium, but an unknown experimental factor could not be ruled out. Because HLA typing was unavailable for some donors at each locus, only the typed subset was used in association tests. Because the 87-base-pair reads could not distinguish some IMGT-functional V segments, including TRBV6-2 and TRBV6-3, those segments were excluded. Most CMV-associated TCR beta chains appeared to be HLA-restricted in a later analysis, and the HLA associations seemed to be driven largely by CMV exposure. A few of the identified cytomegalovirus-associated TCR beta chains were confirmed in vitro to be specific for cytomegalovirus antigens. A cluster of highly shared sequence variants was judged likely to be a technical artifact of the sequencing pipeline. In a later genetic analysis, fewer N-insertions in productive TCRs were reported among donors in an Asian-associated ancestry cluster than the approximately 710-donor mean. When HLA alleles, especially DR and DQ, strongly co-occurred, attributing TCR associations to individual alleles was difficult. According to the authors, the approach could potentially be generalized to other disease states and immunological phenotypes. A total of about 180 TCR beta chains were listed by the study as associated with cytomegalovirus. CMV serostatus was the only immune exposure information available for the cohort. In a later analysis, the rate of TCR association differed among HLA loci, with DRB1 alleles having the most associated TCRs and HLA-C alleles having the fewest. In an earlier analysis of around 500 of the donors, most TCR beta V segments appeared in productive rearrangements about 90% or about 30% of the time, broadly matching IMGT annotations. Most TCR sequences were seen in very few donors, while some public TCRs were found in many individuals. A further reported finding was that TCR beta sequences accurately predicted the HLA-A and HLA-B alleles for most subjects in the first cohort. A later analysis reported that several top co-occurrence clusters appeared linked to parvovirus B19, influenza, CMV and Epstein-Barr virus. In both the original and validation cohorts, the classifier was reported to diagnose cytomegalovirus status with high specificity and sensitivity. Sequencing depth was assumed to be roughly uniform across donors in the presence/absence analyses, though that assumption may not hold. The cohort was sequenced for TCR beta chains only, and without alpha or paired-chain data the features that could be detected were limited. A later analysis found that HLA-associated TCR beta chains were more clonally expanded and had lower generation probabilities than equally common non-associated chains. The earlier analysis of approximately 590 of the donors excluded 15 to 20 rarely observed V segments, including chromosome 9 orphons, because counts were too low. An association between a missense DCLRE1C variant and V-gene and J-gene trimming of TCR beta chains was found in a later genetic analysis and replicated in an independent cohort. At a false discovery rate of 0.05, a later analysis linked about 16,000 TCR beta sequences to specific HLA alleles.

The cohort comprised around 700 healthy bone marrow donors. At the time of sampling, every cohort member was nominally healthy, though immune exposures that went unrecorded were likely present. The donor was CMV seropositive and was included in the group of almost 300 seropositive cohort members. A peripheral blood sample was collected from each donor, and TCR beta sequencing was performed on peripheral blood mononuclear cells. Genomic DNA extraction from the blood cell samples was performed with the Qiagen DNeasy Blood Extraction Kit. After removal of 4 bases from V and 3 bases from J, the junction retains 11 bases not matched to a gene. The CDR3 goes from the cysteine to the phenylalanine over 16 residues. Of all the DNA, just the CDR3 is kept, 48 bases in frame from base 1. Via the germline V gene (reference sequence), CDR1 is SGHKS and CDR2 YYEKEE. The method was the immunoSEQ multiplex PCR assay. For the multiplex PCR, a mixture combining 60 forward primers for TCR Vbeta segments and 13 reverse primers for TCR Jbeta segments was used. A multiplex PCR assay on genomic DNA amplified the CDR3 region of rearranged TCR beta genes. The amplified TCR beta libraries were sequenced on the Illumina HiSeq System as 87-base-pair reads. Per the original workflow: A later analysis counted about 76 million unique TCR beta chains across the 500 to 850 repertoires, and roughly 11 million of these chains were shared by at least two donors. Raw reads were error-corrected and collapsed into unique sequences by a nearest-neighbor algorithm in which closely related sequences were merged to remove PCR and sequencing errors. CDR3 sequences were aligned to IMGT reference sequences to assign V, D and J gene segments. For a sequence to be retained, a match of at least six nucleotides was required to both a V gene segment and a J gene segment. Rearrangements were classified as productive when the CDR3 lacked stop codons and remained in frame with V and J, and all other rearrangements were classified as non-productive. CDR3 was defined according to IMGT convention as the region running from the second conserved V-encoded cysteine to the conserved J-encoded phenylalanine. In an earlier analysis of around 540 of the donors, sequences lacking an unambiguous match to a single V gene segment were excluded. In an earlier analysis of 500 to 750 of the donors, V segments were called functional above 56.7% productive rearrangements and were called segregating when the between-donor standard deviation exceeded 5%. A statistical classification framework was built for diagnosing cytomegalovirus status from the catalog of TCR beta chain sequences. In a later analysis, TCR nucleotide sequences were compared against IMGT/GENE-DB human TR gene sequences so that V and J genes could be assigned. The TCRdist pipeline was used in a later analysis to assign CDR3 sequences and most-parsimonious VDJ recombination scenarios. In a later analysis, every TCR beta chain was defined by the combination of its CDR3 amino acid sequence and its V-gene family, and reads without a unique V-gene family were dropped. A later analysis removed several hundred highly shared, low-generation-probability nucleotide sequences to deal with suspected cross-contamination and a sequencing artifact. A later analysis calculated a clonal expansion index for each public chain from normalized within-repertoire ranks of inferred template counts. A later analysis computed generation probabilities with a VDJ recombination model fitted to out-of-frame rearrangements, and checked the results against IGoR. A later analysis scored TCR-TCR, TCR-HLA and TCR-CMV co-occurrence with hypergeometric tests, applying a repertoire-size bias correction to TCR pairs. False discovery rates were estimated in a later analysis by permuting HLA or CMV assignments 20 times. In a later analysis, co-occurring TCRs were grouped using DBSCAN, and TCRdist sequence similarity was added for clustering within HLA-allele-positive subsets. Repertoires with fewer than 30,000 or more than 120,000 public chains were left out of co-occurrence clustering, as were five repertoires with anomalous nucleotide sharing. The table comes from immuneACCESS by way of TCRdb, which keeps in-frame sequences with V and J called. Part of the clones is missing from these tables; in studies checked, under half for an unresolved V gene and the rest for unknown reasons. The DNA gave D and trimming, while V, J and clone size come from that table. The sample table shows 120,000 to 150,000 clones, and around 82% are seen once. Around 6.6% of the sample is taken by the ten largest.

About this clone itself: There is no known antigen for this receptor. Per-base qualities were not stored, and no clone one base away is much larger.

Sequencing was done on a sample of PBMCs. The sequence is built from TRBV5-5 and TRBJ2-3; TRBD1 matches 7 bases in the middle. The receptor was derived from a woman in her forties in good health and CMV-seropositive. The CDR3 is CASSRIGTAITDTQYF. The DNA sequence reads TGTGCCAGCAGCCGTATTGGGACAGCGATTACAGATACGCAGTATTTT.